These 25 T cell receptor beta chains were all obtained from the same sample, sequenced in a study of regulatory T cells in long-lasting Graves disease. Assembly of TCR beta libraries relied on iRepertoire HTBI primers together with Arm-PCR of CDR3 regions. TCRdb re-derived calls from the multiplex PCR reads in MiXCR, one entry per CDR3 protein. The repertoire includes around 450,000 distinct CDR3 sequences, 15% of them detected once, and roughly a sixth sits in the top ten. Time point indicated: newly diagnosed GD, antithyroid drugs for less than 3 months. Construction of the TCR library relied on RNA isolated from PBMCs. This sample also appeared in a second study, on T cells in Graves' hyperthyroidism and ophthalmopathy.

The sequencing used peripheral blood mononuclear cells (PBMCs), collected at new diagnosis, from a patient treated with antithyroid drugs. Receptors originate from a woman aged 25 to 39 with Graves disease.

The CDR3 sequence: CASSVSGNQPQHF. The CDR3 coding sequence is TGTGCCAGCAGTGTATCGGGTAATCAGCCCCAGCATTTT. V gene TRBV2 combines with J gene TRBJ1-5, with no clear D. This CDR3 contains 13 residues. Trimming removed 4 bases at V and 4 bases at J, with 8 bases between. Germline lookup yields CDR1 SNHLY and CDR2 FYNNEI.

This chain links TRBV9 with TRBJ2-2; D is perhaps TRBD2 (6 bases). Trimming took 2 bases from V and 2 from J, leaving 10 bases between them. Germline V gene data show CDR1 as SGDLS and CDR2 as YYNGEE. The CDR3 is made up of 15 amino acids. The CDR3 DNA reads as TGTGCCAGCAGCGTGGGGACTCCAAACACCGGGGAGCTGTTTTTT. This sequence encodes CASSVGTPNTGELFF.

The J gene is TRBJ1-1, the V gene TRBV30; no reliable D call. The CDR3 has 12 amino acids. V was trimmed by 4 bases and J by 4 bases, leaving 10 bases between them. In germline, CDR1 is GTSNPN, CDR2 SVGIG (reference sequence). As DNA, the CDR3 is TGTGCCTGGACTCGTGCCACCACTGAAGCTTTCTTT. Protein: CAWTRATTEAFF.

A few counts support this clonotype. The V call is TRBV7-9, the J call TRBJ2-2; TRBD2 agrees at 7 bases. The germline V gene encodes CDR1 SEHNR and CDR2 FQNEAQ (reference sequence). Trimming cost V 0 bases and J 0 bases; bases outside gene matches: 7. This CDR3 contains 18 residues. The CDR3 DNA follows: TGTGCCAGCAGCTTAGCGGGAGGGCCCCTGGCGAACACCGGGGAGCTGTTTTTT. It translates to CASSLAGGPLANTGELFF.

This clonotype was observed at least ten times. The V and J genes are TRBV4-1 and TRBJ2-1; the match to TRBD2 covers 11 bases. J lost 4 bases, V lost 4 bases, and 9 bases had no gene match. The germline V gene has CDR1 MGHRA and CDR2 YSYEKL. The length of the CDR3 is 17 residues. The CDR3 here is CASSRGETSGTYNEQFF. The CDR3 DNA sequence: TGCGCCAGCAGCCGGGGCGAGACTAGCGGGACATACAATGAGCAGTTCTTC.

This clonotype came up many times. The J gene is TRBJ1-3, the V gene TRBV12-3 or TRBV12-4; D perhaps matches TRBD1 (5 bases). The CDR3 runs 13 residues. Trimming removed 1 base from V and 5 bases from J, with 6 bases in between. The CDR3 here is CASSLGQRNTIYF. The CDR3 DNA follows: TGTGCCAGCAGTTTAGGACAGAGAAACACCATATATTTT.

This clonotype was detected a few times. CDR3 sequence: CASSSGSSPHEQYF. The DNA of the CDR3 is TGTGCCAGCAGTTCGGGGAGTTCTCCCCACGAGCAGTACTTC. The chain employs TRBV27 and TRBJ2-7, with D tentatively TRBD2 (5 bases). Germline assignment: CDR1 MNHEY and CDR2 SMNVEV (reference sequence). CDR3 size: 14 residues. V was clipped by 4 bases and J by 5 bases, with 15 bases between them.

With respect to this clonotype: One end of the junction varies from germline; a read error may be responsible. The chain couples TRBV4-1 to TRBJ2-1, with 13 positions matching TRBD2. The CDR3 length is 18 residues. Germline V gene lookup returns CDR1 MGHRA and CDR2 YSYEKL. CDR3 sequence: CASSSKLAGGPPLDEQFF. The CDR3 DNA is TGTGCCAGCAGCTCAAAACTAGCGGGAGGGCCACCTTTGGATGAGCAGTTCTTC.

This clonotype was counted at least ten times. The gene calls are TRBV27 and TRBJ1-1, with unresolved D. V lost 8 bases, J lost 6 bases, and 16 bases lay in between. The CDR3 sequence is 13 residues long. CDR1 and CDR2 from the germline V gene are MNHEY and SMNVEV (reference sequence). The CDR3 DNA reads as TGTGCCAGCTCCCACAAGGGAGGCGCTGAAGCTTTCTTT. This sequence encodes CASSHKGGAEAFF.

This clonotype was counted at least ten times. The V call is TRBV6-1, the J call TRBJ2-5; the match to TRBD1 covers 11 bases. CDR3 length: 13 amino acids. Germline loops: CDR1 MNHNS, CDR2 SASEGT. Losses at the gene ends were 11 bases for V and 5 bases for J; bases not matched to a gene: 7. The CDR3 protein is CAARDRGDETQYF. Here the CDR3 DNA reads TGTGCCGCCCGGGACAGGGGGGACGAGACCCAGTACTTC.

This clonotype has just a few counts. The chain joins TRBV20-1 to TRBJ2-7, with D uncertain. CDR1 is DFQATT and CDR2 is SNEGSKA in the germline V gene (reference sequence). Trimming removed 3 bases from V and 7 bases from J, with 16 bases in between. This CDR3 comprises 13 residues. This chain's CDR3 is CSARSDVGWEQYF. DNA for the CDR3: TGCAGTGCTAGGAGTGACGTCGGATGGGAGCAGTACTTC.

This chain connects TRBV29-1 to TRBJ1-3; D is ambiguous. This CDR3 is built from 16 residues. Germline assignment: CDR1 SQVTM and CDR2 ANQGSEA. Deletions cut 1 base from V and 0 bases from J, with 13 bases between. CDR3 loop: CSVEGGRGDSGNTIYF. CDR3 nucleotides: TGCAGCGTTGAAGGCGGCCGGGGAGACTCTGGAAACACCATATATTTT.

This clonotype was observed a few times. The gene calls are TRBV6-2 or TRBV6-3 and TRBJ2-1; the match to TRBD1 covers 7 bases. Germline CDR1 reads MNHEY; CDR2 reads SVGEGT. The V and J ends lost 2 bases and 7 bases, in that order; junction bases with no gene match: 5. There are 14 residues in the CDR3. The CDR3, as DNA: TGTGCCAGCAGTTACACCTCGACAGGGAATGAGCAGTTCTTC. This codes for CASSYTSTGNEQFF.

This clonotype was picked up many times. V usage is TRBV11-2 and J usage is TRBJ1-1; tentative D call: TRBD1 (5 bases). V was pared by 3 bases and J by 0 bases, with 8 bases between. This CDR3 has 14 amino acids. Germline V lookup: CDR1 SGHAT, CDR2 FQNNGV. The CDR3 DNA reads TGTGCCAGCAGCTTGGTGGGGGTGAACACTGAAGCTTTCTTT. Its translation is CASSLVGVNTEAFF.

This rearrangement joins TRBV12-3 or TRBV12-4 to TRBJ1-4, with a weak D call TRBD1 (5 bases). The CDR3 length is 14 residues. V lost 6 bases and J lost 7, with 15 bases in between. The CDR3 is CASRPGRSSEKLFF. For the CDR3, the DNA is TGTGCCAGCAGACCAGGGAGGAGTTCTGAAAAACTGTTTTTT.

This chain links TRBV6-4 with TRBJ2-3; 9 bases align to TRBD1. V lost 5 bases to trimming and J lost 3 bases; unmatched junction nucleotides: 6. This CDR3 is 15 amino acids long. CDR1 is MRHNA, CDR2 SNTAGT, per germline. In DNA form, the CDR3 reads TGTGCCAGCAGTCACGGGACAGGGTGGACAGATACGCAGTATTTT. Protein: CASSHGTGWTDTQYF.

The V and J genes are TRBV28 and TRBJ2-5; TRBD1 is a possible D gene (5 bases). Per germline, CDR1 MDHEN and CDR2 SYDVKM. The CDR3 extends over 15 amino acids. V was trimmed by 6 bases and J by 0 bases, leaving 14 bases between them. The CDR3 region is CASSSVAGYQETQYF. The DNA of the CDR3 is TGTGCCAGCAGCTCCGTGGCAGGGTACCAAGAGACCCAGTACTTC.

Concerning this clonotype itself: The CDR3 does not end in the conserved phenylalanine or tryptophan, so this is likely a read error. The chain couples TRBV20-1 to TRBJ1-5, with 7 positions matching TRBD1. J gave up 3 bases and V 6 bases, and 8 bases lay outside the gene matches. Germline-derived CDR1 and CDR2 are DFQATT and SNEGSKA (reference sequence). CDR3 length: 14 amino acids. CDR3 in DNA: TGCAGTGCCCTGGACAGGAACGACAATCAGCCCCAGCATCTT. This gives the protein CSALDRNDNQPQHL.

This clonotype has just a few counts. The V call is TRBV6-1, the J call TRBJ2-1; 10 bases are a match to TRBD2. CDR1 and CDR2 from the germline V gene are MNHNS and SASEGT. After removal of 6 bases from V and 4 bases from J, the junction contained 9 bases not matched to a gene. The CDR3 spans 16 residues. The CDR3 here is CASRPRLAGTYNEQFF. CDR3 nucleotide sequence: TGTGCCAGCAGGCCTCGACTAGCGGGCACATACAATGAGCAGTTCTTC.

V usage is TRBV7-3 and J usage is TRBJ2-5; TRBD2 matches at 7 bases. Looked up from germline, CDR1 is SGHTA and CDR2 is FQGTGA. The CDR3 totals 15 residues. The V and J ends lost 5 bases and 4 bases, in that order; junction bases with no gene match: 10. CDR3 DNA: TGTGCCAGCAGCGCCTATAGGGGAGGGACAGAGACCCAGTACTTC. Protein sequence: CASSAYRGGTETQYF.

About this clonotype itself: One end of the junction does not line up with germline, which may come from a read error. The genes are TRBV6-1 and TRBJ1-1; 8 nucleotides line up with TRBD1. This CDR3 spans 16 amino acids. The germline CDR1 and CDR2 sequences are MNHNS and SASEGT. CDR3 coding DNA: TGTGCCAGCAGACGACAGGGGACCCTCATGAACACTGAAGCTTCCTTT. It yields the protein CASRRQGTLMNTEASF.

This clonotype was picked up many times. The chain employs TRBV15 and TRBJ1-1, with 7 bases fitting TRBD1. This CDR3 is built from 16 residues. Per the germline V gene, CDR1 is LNHNV and CDR2 is YYDKDF (reference sequence). The J segment lost 1 base and the V segment lost 5 bases, leaving 10 bases of the junction unmatched. CDR3 sequence: CATSRGATGWNTEAFF. The CDR3 DNA is TGTGCCACCAGCCGGGGGGCGACAGGGTGGAACACTGAAGCTTTCTTT.

The chain combines TRBV5-6 with TRBJ2-5, with 10 positions matching TRBD1. The CDR3 runs to 14 residues. Unmatched junction bases numbered 1, after V lost 0 bases and J lost 5 bases. Germline V gene lookup returns CDR1 SGHDT and CDR2 YYEEEE. CDR3 bases: TGTGCCAGCAGCTTGGGGGACAGGGGTGAGACCCAGTACTTC. This codes for CASSLGDRGETQYF.

This clonotype was seen a few times. The chain is built from TRBV24-1 and TRBJ2-1; possible D gene TRBD1, 7 bases. The J call is in doubt because the DNA end fits TRBJ2-3 better. The CDR3 is 13 amino acids. Looked up from germline, CDR1 is KGHDR and CDR2 is SFDVKD. This CDR3 is CATSRGVTDTQYF. CDR3 nucleotide sequence: TGTGCCACCTCCAGGGGGGTCACAGATACGCAGTATTTT.

This clonotype has a single count. One base away lies a much larger clone, so this may be a sequencing read error. The rearrangement uses TRBV11-2 and TRBJ2-7; perhaps TRBD1 as D (6 bases). The V gene lost 4 bases and the J gene lost 2 bases, with 15 bases spanning the gap. The length of the CDR3 is 15 residues. Germline V lookup: CDR1 SGHAT, CDR2 FQNNGV. In DNA form, the CDR3 reads TGTGCCAGCAGCTCGTTCCGGGACATAACCTACGAGCAGTACTTC. It encodes CASSSFRDITYEQYF.